This is a list of T cell receptor beta chains from one sample in a study of neoadjuvant nivolumab and ipilimumab in lung cancer. Assay: immunoSEQ multiplex PCR; the TCRdb copy retains only in-frame clones and omits some. The table includes some 50,000 clones, around 89% detected once. Source: blood, taken before neoadjuvant nivolumab, alone or with ipilimumab. These receptors all stem from an adult with non-small cell lung cancer. Some clones in this sample may be carry-over from other donors' samples. Each CDR3 is given with its conserved first and last residue. D genes are given only for firm matches. Clone size is given for some rows only: seen once, a few or many times, or a class if the clone is expanded.

len	d_gene	v_gene	abundance	j_gene	CDR3nt	CDR3aa
13	TRBD1	TRBV29-1	NA	TRBJ1-2	TGCAGCGCGATCCGGGACAGGGGGCATGGCTACACCTTC	CSAIRDRGHGYTF
18	TRBD1	TRBV18	once	TRBJ1-2	TGTGCCAGCTCACCGAACTCCGGGACAGCCTCGTTTTCTTATGGCTACACCTTC	CASSPNSGTASFSYGYTF
16	TRBD2	TRBV11-2	NA	TRBJ2-3	TGTGCCAGCAGCTTACTGGGCGGGAGGGTCACAGATACGCAGTATTTT	CASSLLGGRVTDTQYF
16	NA	TRBV6-5	NA	TRBJ2-3	TGTGCCAGCAGTTACTCATGGTTAGGCCAGGGCGGTACGCAGTATTTT	CASSYSWLGQGGTQYF
14	NA	TRBV30	NA	TRBJ2-1	TGTGCCTGGGGGTCAAGCGGTCGTTGGGGAGAGCAGTTCTTC	CAWGSSGRWGEQFF
15	NA	TRBV7-9	NA	TRBJ2-2	TGTGCCAGCAGTCCCAGTGGGCCACGAACCGGGGAGCTGTTTTTT	CASSPSGPRTGELFF
12	NA	TRBV7-7	NA	TRBJ2-5	TGTGCTAGCAGCCGGGGACAAGAGACCCAGTACTTC	CASSRGQETQYF
15	TRBD1	TRBV4-1	once	TRBJ1-1	TGCGCCAGCAGCCATCCGGGACAGGGAAACACTGAAGCTTTCTTT	CASSHPGQGNTEAFF
16	NA	TRBV5-1	NA	TRBJ2-7	TGCGCCAGCAGCAGGAACTCCCGGGGGACGGGCTACGAGCAGTACTTC	CASSRNSRGTGYEQYF
11	NA	TRBV6-1	NA	TRBJ2-5	TGTGCCAGCAGCCCCGCAGAGACCCAGTACTTC	CASSPAETQYF
13	TRBD1	TRBV6-1	NA	TRBJ1-5	TGTGCCAGCAGTTCGACAGGGGGCCAGCCCCAGCATTTT	CASSSTGGQPQHF
15	TRBD1	TRBV18	NA	TRBJ2-1	TGTGCCAGCGCAAGAGGGACAGGGGTCCAGCATGAGCAGTTCTTC	CASARGTGVQHEQFF
18	NA	TRBV4-3	NA	TRBJ2-1	TGCGCCAGCAGCCAAGACCTAGGGGGACGGCCTGGGGGCAATGAGCAGTTCTTC	CASSQDLGGRPGGNEQFF
11	NA	TRBV5-4	NA	TRBJ1-2	TGTGCCAGCAGCAGGACAGATGGCTACACCTTC	CASSRTDGYTF
17	NA	TRBV15	NA	TRBJ2-7	TGTGCCACCAGCAGAGATCCCCGTTCCCAGGTCCCCCTAGAGCAGTACTTC	CATSRDPRSQVPLEQYF
15	TRBD1	TRBV7-6	NA	TRBJ1-2	TGTGCCAGCAGCTTAGTAACAGGGGGGAGCTATGGCTACACCTTC	CASSLVTGGSYGYTF
16	NA	TRBV5-1	NA	TRBJ1-2	TGCGCCAGCAGCTTGGGGGGGGACATCGGAAGAGGGGGCTACACCTTC	CASSLGGDIGRGGYTF
14	TRBD1	TRBV18	NA	TRBJ2-3	TGTGCCAGCTCACCGACAGGGATCACAGATACGCAGTATTTT	CASSPTGITDTQYF
16	NA	TRBV7-9	NA	TRBJ1-1	TGTGCCAGCAGCCCGCGCAAGCCTTGGCAGAACACTGAAGCTTTCTTT	CASSPRKPWQNTEAFF
16	NA	TRBV10-3	NA	TRBJ1-5	TGTGCCATCAGTGAGTCGGGGAGAAATAGCAATCAGCCCCAGCATTTT	CAISESGRNSNQPQHF
14	TRBD1	TRBV5-6	NA	TRBJ1-2	TGTGCCAGCAGCCCCGGGACAGGGAACTATGGCTACACCTTC	CASSPGTGNYGYTF
15	NA	TRBV7-9	NA	TRBJ2-7	TGTGCCAGCAGCTTAGCGCAAGGGCAAAGCTACGAGCAGTACTTC	CASSLAQGQSYEQYF
12	TRBD2	TRBV9	medium-sized	TRBJ2-1	TGTGCCAGCAGCGTAGGGGGACTAGGTGAGTTCTTC	CASSVGGLGEFF
18	TRBD1	TRBV12-5	NA	TRBJ1-5	TGTGCTAGTGGTTTGGGTTCCTTGGGACAGGGAGGCAATCAGCCCCAGCATTTT	CASGLGSLGQGGNQPQHF
14	NA	TRBV5-1	once	TRBJ1-1	TGCGCCAGCAGCAATTACAGGTTGAACACTGAAGCTTTCTTT	CASSNYRLNTEAFF
17	NA	TRBV18	NA	TRBJ1-3	TGTGCCAGCTCACCTGACATTGCCCTTAGCTCTGGAAACACCATATATTTT	CASSPDIALSSGNTIYF
15	TRBD2	TRBV9	NA	TRBJ2-5	TGTGCCAGCAGCACTAGCGGGAGGAGTGCAGAGACCCAGTACTTC	CASSTSGRSAETQYF
17	TRBD2	TRBV5-1	once	TRBJ2-7	TGCGCCAGCAGCTTGGAGGCAGTAGGGAGCGGGAATAACGAGCAGTACTTC	CASSLEAVGSGNNEQYF
13	NA	TRBV19	NA	TRBJ1-5	TGTGCCAGTAGTATGGGCAGGGGTCCGCCCCAGCATTTT	CASSMGRGPPQHF
15	TRBD2	TRBV10-3	NA	TRBJ2-2	TGTGCCATCAGAGCTAGCGGGACCAACACCGGGGAGCTGTTTTTT	CAIRASGTNTGELFF
12	NA	TRBV6-5	NA	TRBJ2-1	TGTGCCAGCAGTCCCGAGAGGGTTCTTCAGTTCTTC	CASSPERVLQFF
12	TRBD1	TRBV6-5	few	TRBJ1-2	TGTGCCACCCAGACAGGGAGCTATGGCTACACCTTC	CATQTGSYGYTF
14	NA	TRBV25-1	NA	TRBJ1-5	TGTGCCAGCAGTGAATTTGATCTTCATCAGCCCCAGCATTTT	CASSEFDLHQPQHF